This T cell receptor beta chain was found in a study of regulatory T cells in long-lasting Graves disease. General study points: Persistent cases favored TRBV28, TRBJ1-2 and TRBJ2-5.

Indicated time point: persistent/refractory GD, antithyroid drugs over 5 years with positive TRAb. RNA from PBMCs was the source of the TCR library. A peripheral blood sample, roughly 9.8 milliliters in volume, was drawn into EDTA tubes. Comments on this clonotype: The target antigen is unknown.

Assembly of TCR beta libraries relied on iRepertoire HTBI primers together with Arm-PCR of CDR3 regions. One entry per CDR3 protein results from TCRdb running MiXCR on the multiplex PCR reads. Among roughly 400,000 distinct CDR3 sequences listed, about 20% were seen once. Germline loops: CDR1 SGHVS, CDR2 FQNEAQ. The V gene lost 1 base and the J gene lost 0 bases, with 10 bases spanning the gap. The length of the CDR3 is 16 residues. The chain links TRBV7-8 to TRBJ2-4, with D unclear. This sequence was found in a female donor with Graves disease. This specimen consisted of peripheral blood mononuclear cells (PBMCs), obtained when the disease was refractory, from a patient treated with antithyroid drugs. This CDR3 is CASSLESILAKNIQYF. The CDR3 coding sequence is TGTGCCAGCAGCTTAGAGAGTATACTAGCCAAAAACATTCAGTACTTC.